A selection of T cell receptor beta chains follows, all from one sample in a study of patients and donors after allogeneic stem cell transplantation. MiXCR, applied by TCRdb to the RT-PCR reads, yields one record per CDR3 protein. The sample contains around 160,000 distinct CDR3 sequences, approximately 30% of which appear only once. The material sequenced was blood, either unsorted or a sorted T cell fraction (not recorded which). The receptors stem from a human donor who was either an allogeneic HSCT recipient or a stem cell or donor lymphocyte infusion donor (not recorded which). It is not recorded whose cells these are; they may come from a transplant donor. Each CDR3 is given with its conserved first and last residue. D genes are given only for firm matches. Some rows mark clone size as missing; the rest say once, few, many or name a class of expanded clone.

CDR3aa: CATSRALESPLHF
CDR3nt: TGTGCCACCAGCAGAGCCCTTGAATCACCCCTCCACTTT
d_gene: .
j_gene: TRBJ1-6
v_gene: TRBV15
abundance: few

CDR3aa: CASSPNSNEKLFF
CDR3nt: TGCGCCAGCAGCCCTAACTCTAATGAAAAACTGTTTTTT
d_gene: .
j_gene: TRBJ1-4
v_gene: TRBV5-1
abundance: few

CDR3aa: CSVRQAINQPQHF
CDR3nt: TGCAGCGTTAGACAGGCCATCAATCAGCCCCAGCATTTT
d_gene: .
j_gene: TRBJ1-5
v_gene: TRBV29-1
abundance: .

CDR3aa: CASSFSGRDVGTQYF
CDR3nt: TGTGCCAGCAGTTTCAGCGGGAGAGACGTAGGTACGCAGTATTTT
d_gene: TRBD2
j_gene: TRBJ2-3
v_gene: TRBV27
abundance: few

CDR3aa: CASSLQGESPQHF
CDR3nt: TGTGCCAGCAGCTTACAAGGGGAGTCACCCCAGCATTTT
d_gene: .
j_gene: TRBJ1-5
v_gene: TRBV7-9
abundance: .

CDR3aa: CATQRPEEEKLFF
CDR3nt: TGTGCCACCCAAAGACCGGAGGAAGAAAAACTGTTTTTT
d_gene: .
j_gene: TRBJ1-4
v_gene: TRBV24-1
abundance: many

CDR3aa: CASLWPAGTNEQYF
CDR3nt: TGTGCCAGCCTCTGGCCTGCGGGGACTAACGAGCAGTACTTC
d_gene: TRBD2
j_gene: TRBJ2-7
v_gene: TRBV6-6
abundance: .

CDR3aa: CASSQEIRTDQPQHF
CDR3nt: TGTGCCAGCAGCCAAGAGATTAGGACAGATCAGCCCCAGCATTTT
d_gene: .
j_gene: TRBJ1-5
v_gene: TRBV4-2
abundance: .

CDR3aa: CASSFGDRNQPQHF
CDR3nt: TGTGCCAGCAGTTTCGGGGACAGGAATCAGCCCCAGCATTTT
d_gene: TRBD1
j_gene: TRBJ1-5
v_gene: TRBV28
abundance: many

CDR3aa: CASSLRGGTNQETQYF
CDR3nt: TGTGCCAGCAGCTTAAGGGGGGGGACTAATCAAGAGACCCAGTACTTC
d_gene: .
j_gene: TRBJ2-5
v_gene: TRBV7-8
abundance: few

CDR3aa: CASSPIGLANYGYTF
CDR3nt: TGTGCCAGCAGCCCCATTGGGCTAGCTAACTATGGCTACACCTTC
d_gene: .
j_gene: TRBJ1-2
v_gene: TRBV7-6
abundance: many

CDR3aa: CASSSQTGTTTDTQYF
CDR3nt: TGTGCCAGCAGCTCGCAGACAGGTACAACCACAGATACGCAGTATTTT
d_gene: .
j_gene: TRBJ2-3
v_gene: TRBV7-9
abundance: .

CDR3aa: CASSVAGDGYTF
CDR3nt: TGTGCCAGCAGCGTAGCTGGGGATGGCTACACCTTC
d_gene: .
j_gene: TRBJ1-2
v_gene: TRBV9
abundance: few

CDR3aa: CATSDSDRGPNQPQHF
CDR3nt: TGTGCCACCAGTGATTCGGACAGGGGCCCCAATCAGCCCCAGCATTTT
d_gene: TRBD1
j_gene: TRBJ1-5
v_gene: TRBV24-1
abundance: few

CDR3aa: CASSLYSSNQPQHF
CDR3nt: TGTGCCAGCAGCTTATATTCCAGCAATCAGCCCCAGCATTTT
d_gene: .
j_gene: TRBJ1-5
v_gene: TRBV5-5
abundance: .

CDR3aa: CASTNAGTTYEQYF
CDR3nt: TGTGCCAGCACTAACGCCGGGACCACCTACGAGCAGTACTTC
d_gene: .
j_gene: TRBJ2-7
v_gene: TRBV28
abundance: .

CDR3aa: CASSRPNTGELFF
CDR3nt: TGTGCCAGCAGCAGGCCGAACACCGGGGAGCTGTTTTTT
d_gene: .
j_gene: TRBJ2-2
v_gene: TRBV6-5
abundance: .

CDR3aa: CAGGLAGADTQYF
CDR3nt: TGTGCCGGAGGACTAGCGGGAGCAGATACGCAGTATTTT
d_gene: TRBD2
j_gene: TRBJ2-3
v_gene: TRBV12-3/TRBV12-4
abundance: .

CDR3aa: CAVKPGQGAGEAFF
CDR3nt: TGTGCCGTCAAACCGGGACAGGGGGCCGGTGAAGCTTTCTTT
d_gene: TRBD1
j_gene: TRBJ1-1
v_gene: TRBV10-3
abundance: many

CDR3aa: CASSPSGSTYNSPLHF
CDR3nt: TGTGCCAGCAGTCCTTCCGGCTCAACCTATAATTCACCCCTCCACTTT
d_gene: .
j_gene: TRBJ1-6
v_gene: TRBV12-3/TRBV12-4
abundance: .

CDR3aa: CASSRGPRYRALQETQYF
CDR3nt: TGTGCCAGCAGTAGGGGACCTCGCTACAGGGCTCTCCAAGAGACCCAGTACTTC
d_gene: .
j_gene: TRBJ2-5
v_gene: TRBV7-9
abundance: few

CDR3aa: CASEKEVENTFF
CDR3nt: TGTGCCAGCGAGAAGGAGGTGGAAAACACATTCTTC
d_gene: .
j_gene: TRBJ2-1
v_gene: TRBV12-3/TRBV12-4
abundance: .

CDR3aa: CAWSWGRTVDEQFF
CDR3nt: TGTGCCTGGAGCTGGGGACGCACCGTCGATGAGCAGTTCTTC
d_gene: .
j_gene: TRBJ2-1
v_gene: TRBV30
abundance: .

CDR3aa: CASSFEKTQYF
CDR3nt: TGCGCCAGCAGCTTCGAAAAGACCCAGTACTTC
d_gene: .
j_gene: TRBJ2-5
v_gene: TRBV5-1
abundance: .

CDR3aa: CASSLRFGGYNEQFF
CDR3nt: TGTGCCAGCAGCTTACGGTTTGGCGGGTACAATGAGCAGTTCTTC
d_gene: .
j_gene: TRBJ2-1
v_gene: TRBV7-9
abundance: .

CDR3aa: CASSKGEGLETQYF
CDR3nt: TGTGCCAGCAGCAAAGGAGAGGGCCTGGAGACCCAGTACTTC
d_gene: .
j_gene: TRBJ2-5
v_gene: TRBV21-1
abundance: once

CDR3aa: CSAKRGAAINEQFF
CDR3nt: TGCAGTGCCAAACGCGGGGCCGCCATCAATGAGCAGTTCTTC
d_gene: .
j_gene: TRBJ2-1
v_gene: TRBV20-1
abundance: few

CDR3aa: CASSEFGGEQYF
CDR3nt: TGTGCCAGCAGTGAATTCGGGGGTGAGCAGTACTTC
d_gene: .
j_gene: TRBJ2-7
v_gene: TRBV25-1
abundance: few

CDR3aa: CASSFFRGVQETQYF
CDR3nt: TGTGCCAGCAGTTTCTTCAGGGGAGTCCAAGAGACCCAGTACTTC
d_gene: .
j_gene: TRBJ2-5
v_gene: TRBV12-3/TRBV12-4
abundance: .

CDR3aa: CASRPRGRAQSF
CDR3nt: TGTGCCAGCAGACCAAGGGGGCGGGCGCAGTCCTTC
d_gene: TRBD1
j_gene: TRBJ2-1
v_gene: TRBV6-5
abundance: few

CDR3aa: CASARDRGFEAFF
CDR3nt: TGTGCCAGTGCCCGGGACAGGGGGTTTGAAGCTTTCTTT
d_gene: TRBD1
j_gene: TRBJ1-1
v_gene: TRBV19
abundance: once

CDR3aa: CAWSNLSGNTIYF
CDR3nt: TGTGCCTGGAGTAACCTCTCTGGAAACACCATATATTTT
d_gene: .
j_gene: TRBJ1-3
v_gene: TRBV30
abundance: few

CDR3aa: CSGGAGQDTEAFF
CDR3nt: TGCAGCGGCGGGGCCGGGCAGGACACTGAAGCTTTCTTT
d_gene: .
j_gene: TRBJ1-1
v_gene: TRBV29-1
abundance: .

CDR3aa: CASSLAPFSQETQYF
CDR3nt: TGCGCCAGCAGCTTGGCCCCTTTTTCACAAGAGACCCAGTACTTC
d_gene: .
j_gene: TRBJ2-5
v_gene: TRBV5-1
abundance: few

CDR3aa: CASSRLNNEQFF
CDR3nt: TGTGCCAGCAGCCGCCTGAACAATGAGCAGTTCTTC
d_gene: .
j_gene: TRBJ2-1
v_gene: TRBV12-3/TRBV12-4
abundance: .

CDR3aa: CAISTGLSGNTIYF
CDR3nt: TGTGCCATCAGCACAGGTCTCTCTGGAAACACCATATATTTT
d_gene: .
j_gene: TRBJ1-3
v_gene: TRBV10-3
abundance: .

CDR3aa: CASSYSWRANQPQHF
CDR3nt: TGTGCCAGCAGTTACTCGTGGCGGGCGAATCAGCCCCAGCATTTT
d_gene: .
j_gene: TRBJ1-5
v_gene: TRBV6-5
abundance: .

CDR3aa: CASSLSYRGAEYF
CDR3nt: TGTGCCAGCAGTTTATCCTACAGGGGGGCCGAGTACTTC
d_gene: TRBD1
j_gene: TRBJ2-7
v_gene: TRBV27
abundance: once

CDR3aa: CASSGTLNQPQHF
CDR3nt: TGTGCCAGCAGTGGGACGCTTAATCAGCCCCAGCATTTT
d_gene: .
j_gene: TRBJ1-5
v_gene: TRBV12-3/TRBV12-4
abundance: many

CDR3aa: CATSRAGDGNTIYF
CDR3nt: TGTGCCACCAGCAGAGCTGGGGATGGAAACACCATATATTTT
d_gene: .
j_gene: TRBJ1-3
v_gene: TRBV15
abundance: medium-sized

CDR3aa: CASSQRLNLAASYNEQFF
CDR3nt: TGCGCCAGCAGCCAGAGGCTCAATTTGGCGGCATCCTACAATGAGCAGTTCTTC
d_gene: .
j_gene: TRBJ2-1
v_gene: TRBV4-1
abundance: .

CDR3aa: CASSPTPGTNEKLFF
CDR3nt: TGTGCCAGCAGCCCGACTCCCGGGACAAATGAAAAACTGTTTTTT
d_gene: .
j_gene: TRBJ1-4
v_gene: TRBV5-5
abundance: few

CDR3aa: CASSYQGGDRFKAFF
CDR3nt: TGTGCCAGCAGTTACCAGGGAGGGGACCGCTTTAAAGCTTTCTTT
d_gene: .
j_gene: TRBJ1-1
v_gene: TRBV12-3/TRBV12-4
abundance: many

CDR3aa: CASSPRAQGGNTEAFF
CDR3nt: TGTGCCAGCAGCCCACGGGCCCAGGGGGGGAACACTGAAGCTTTCTTT
d_gene: TRBD1
j_gene: TRBJ1-1
v_gene: TRBV7-3
abundance: many

CDR3aa: CASSFLGTELGYTF
CDR3nt: TGCGCCAGCAGCTTCCTCGGGACGGAACTTGGCTACACCTTC
d_gene: .
j_gene: TRBJ1-2
v_gene: TRBV5-1
abundance: .

CDR3aa: CASSARDRGYEQYF
CDR3nt: TGTGCCAGCAGCGCCCGGGACAGGGGATACGAGCAGTACTTC
d_gene: TRBD1
j_gene: TRBJ2-7
v_gene: TRBV9
abundance: .